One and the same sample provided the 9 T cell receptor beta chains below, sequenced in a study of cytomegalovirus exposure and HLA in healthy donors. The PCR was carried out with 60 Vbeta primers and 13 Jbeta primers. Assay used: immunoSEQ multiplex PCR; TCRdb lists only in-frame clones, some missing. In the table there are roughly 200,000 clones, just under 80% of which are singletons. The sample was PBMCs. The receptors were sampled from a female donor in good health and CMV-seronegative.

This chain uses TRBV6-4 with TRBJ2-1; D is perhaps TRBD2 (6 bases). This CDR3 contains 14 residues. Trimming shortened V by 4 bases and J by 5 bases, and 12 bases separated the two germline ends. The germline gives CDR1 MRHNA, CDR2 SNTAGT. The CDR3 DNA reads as TGTGCCAGCAGTGTCGAAGCGGGCCACAATGAGCAGTTCTTC. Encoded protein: CASSVEAGHNEQFF.

CDR3 coding DNA: TGTGCCAGCAGCTTTCCGGTTGGGGGGGATGACACCGGGGAGCTGTTTTTT. It codes for CASSFPVGGDDTGELFF. The V and J genes are TRBV7-9 and TRBJ2-2; TRBD2 agrees at 7 bases. Trimming took 3 bases from V and 3 from J; bases not matched to a gene: 10. The CDR3 length is 17 residues. Germline lookup yields CDR1 SEHNR and CDR2 FQNEAQ (reference sequence).

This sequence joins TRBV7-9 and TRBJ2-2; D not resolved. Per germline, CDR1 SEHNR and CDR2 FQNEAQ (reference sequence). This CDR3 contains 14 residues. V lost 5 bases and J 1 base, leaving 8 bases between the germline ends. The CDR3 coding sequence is TGTGCCAGCAGCCCAATGCGGAACACCGGGGAGCTGTTTTTT. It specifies CASSPMRNTGELFF.

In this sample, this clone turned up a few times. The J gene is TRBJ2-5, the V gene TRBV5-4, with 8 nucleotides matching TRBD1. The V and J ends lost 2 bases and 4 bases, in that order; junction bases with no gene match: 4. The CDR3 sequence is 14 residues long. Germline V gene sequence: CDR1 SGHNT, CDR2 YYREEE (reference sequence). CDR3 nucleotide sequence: TGTGCCAGCAGCTTTGAGACAGGGGTAGAGACCCAGTACTTC. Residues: CASSFETGVETQYF.

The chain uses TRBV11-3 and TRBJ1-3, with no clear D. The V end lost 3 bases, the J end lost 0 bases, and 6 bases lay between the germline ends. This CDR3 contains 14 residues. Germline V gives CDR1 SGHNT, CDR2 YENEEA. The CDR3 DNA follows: TGTGCCAGCAGCTTGGTGAGCTCTGGAAACACCATATATTTT. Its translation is CASSLVSSGNTIYF.

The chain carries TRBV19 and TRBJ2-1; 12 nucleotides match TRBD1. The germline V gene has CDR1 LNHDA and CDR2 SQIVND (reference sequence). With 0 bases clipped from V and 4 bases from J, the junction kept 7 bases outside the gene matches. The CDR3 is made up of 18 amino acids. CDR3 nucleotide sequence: TGTGCCAGTAGTATAGATCGGGGACAGGGGGCTGGTTACAATGAGCAGTTCTTC. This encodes CASSIDRGQGAGYNEQFF. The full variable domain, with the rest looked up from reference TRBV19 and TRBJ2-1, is DGGITQSPKYLFRKEGQNVTLSCEQNLNHDAMYWYRQDPGQGLRLIYYSQIVNDFQKGDIAEGYSVSREKKESFPLTVTSAQKNPTAFYLCASSIDRGQGAGYNEQFFGPGTRLTVL.

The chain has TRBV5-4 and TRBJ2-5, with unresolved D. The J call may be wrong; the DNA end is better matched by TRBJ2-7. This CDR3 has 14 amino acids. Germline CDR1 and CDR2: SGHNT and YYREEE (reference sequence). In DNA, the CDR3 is TGTGCCAGCAGCTTGCTCAGCGCATCCTACGAGCAGTACTTC. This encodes CASSLLSASYEQYF.

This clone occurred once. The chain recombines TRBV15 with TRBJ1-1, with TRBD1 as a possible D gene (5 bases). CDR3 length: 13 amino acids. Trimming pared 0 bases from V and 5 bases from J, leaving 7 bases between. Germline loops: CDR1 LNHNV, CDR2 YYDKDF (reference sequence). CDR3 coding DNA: TGTGCCACCAGCAGAGAAAGGGGAACTGAAGCTTTCTTT. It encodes CATSRERGTEAFF.

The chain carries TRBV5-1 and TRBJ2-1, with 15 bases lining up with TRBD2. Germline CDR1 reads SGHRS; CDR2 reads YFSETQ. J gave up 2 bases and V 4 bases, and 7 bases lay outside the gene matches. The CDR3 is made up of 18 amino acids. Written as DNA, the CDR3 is TGCGCCAGCAGCCCGGGACTAGCGGGGGGCCTCGCCTACAATGAGCAGTTCTTC. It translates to CASSPGLAGGLAYNEQFF.